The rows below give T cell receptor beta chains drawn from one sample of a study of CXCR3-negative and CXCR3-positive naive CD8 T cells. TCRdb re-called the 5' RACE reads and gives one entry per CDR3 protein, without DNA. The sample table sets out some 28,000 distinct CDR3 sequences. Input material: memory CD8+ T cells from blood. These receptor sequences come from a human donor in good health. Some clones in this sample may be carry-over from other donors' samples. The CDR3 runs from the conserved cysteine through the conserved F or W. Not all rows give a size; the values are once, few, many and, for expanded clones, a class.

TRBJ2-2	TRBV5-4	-	CASSLGQGYTGELFF
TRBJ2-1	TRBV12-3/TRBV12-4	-	CASSLGSNEQFF
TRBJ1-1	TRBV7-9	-	CASSLRGRKENTEAFF
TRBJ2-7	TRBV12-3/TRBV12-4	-	CASTSVIYEQYF
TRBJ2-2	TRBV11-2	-	CASSHTDRHDTGELFF
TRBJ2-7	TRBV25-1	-	CASSEEGTGDEQYF
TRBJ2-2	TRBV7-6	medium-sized	CASSASGGATGELFF
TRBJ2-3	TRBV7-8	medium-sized	CASSLVGVDTQYF
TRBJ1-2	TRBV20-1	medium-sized	CSARSGGADYGYTF
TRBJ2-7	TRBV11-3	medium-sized	CASSVGRTTYYEQYF
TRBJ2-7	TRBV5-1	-	CASSWGGDKQYF
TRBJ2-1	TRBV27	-	CASRSGVVYNEQFF
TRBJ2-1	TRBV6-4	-	CASSDSGGGSYNEQFF
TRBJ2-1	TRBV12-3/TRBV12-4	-	CASSRPQRGADNEQFF
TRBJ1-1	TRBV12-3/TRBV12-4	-	CASSPSGWTEAFF